A single sample is the source of the 31 T cell receptor beta chains below, sequenced in a study of cytomegalovirus exposure and HLA in healthy donors. With 60 Vbeta and 13 Jbeta primers, the PCR was carried out. Sequencing was performed with immunoSEQ multiplex PCR; in TCRdb, only in-frame clones are kept and a portion is missing. The sample lists some 120,000 clones, about 74% occurring once. The sample consisted of PBMCs. The receptors originated from a woman between 50 and 59 years old in good health and CMV-seropositive.

This chain joins TRBV19 and TRBJ2-5; TRBD2 aligns across 7 bases. V shed 6 bases and J 5 bases; nucleotides not matched to a gene: 9. In germline, CDR1 is LNHDA, CDR2 SQIVND (reference sequence). This CDR3 has 14 amino acids. This chain's CDR3 is CASSTVGGSETQYF. For the CDR3, the DNA is TGTGCCAGTAGCACTGTCGGGGGGAGTGAGACCCAGTACTTC.

The chain joins TRBV7-9 to TRBJ2-5; D unresolved. Between the trimmed V and J ends, which lost 9 bases and 5 bases, there was a span of 10 bases. The CDR3 covers 11 residues. The germline V gene encodes CDR1 SEHNR and CDR2 FQNEAQ (reference sequence). This chain's CDR3 is CARTIEETQYF. The CDR3 nucleotides are TGTGCCAGAACTATTGAGGAGACCCAGTACTTC.

The gene calls are TRBV2 and TRBJ1-5; D perhaps matches TRBD1 (6 bases). Between the trimmed V and J ends, which lost 7 bases and 3 bases, there was a span of 10 bases. Germline V lookup: CDR1 SNHLY, CDR2 FYNNEI. The CDR3 covers 13 residues. As DNA, the CDR3 is TGTGCCAGCACTAGGGGGATCAATCAGCCCCAGCATTTT. This gives the protein CASTRGINQPQHF. The full variable domain, rest sourced from reference TRBV2 and TRBJ1-5, is EPEVTQTPSHQVTQMGQEVILRCVPISNHLYFYWYRQILGQKVEFLVSFYNNEISEKSEIFDDQFSVERPDGSNFTLKIRSTKLEDSAMYFCASTRGINQPQHFGDGTRLSIL.

This clone occurred a few times. The chain is built from TRBV11-3 and TRBJ1-6; no definite D call. The CDR3 sequence is 15 residues long. Trimming stripped 5 bases from V and 7 bases from J, with 15 bases between. Germline V gives CDR1 SGHNT, CDR2 YENEEA. The CDR3 nucleotides read TGTGCCAGCAGCCCAGGACTGATCGGGAATTCACCCCTCCACTTT. It specifies CASSPGLIGNSPLHF.

This clone was found once. The chain employs TRBV10-3 and TRBJ2-1; perhaps TRBD1 as D (5 bases). The CDR3 sequence is 12 residues long. Germline V lookup: CDR1 ENHRY, CDR2 SYGVKD. V was shortened by 4 bases and J by 8 bases, with 9 bases between the two germline ends. The CDR3 sequence: CAISVLGDEQFF. The DNA of the CDR3 is TGTGCCATCAGTGTTCTAGGGGATGAGCAGTTCTTC.

This clone showed up just a few times. The chain has TRBV19 and TRBJ1-5; no reliable D call. The germline gives CDR1 LNHDA, CDR2 SQIVND (reference sequence). The length of the CDR3 is 11 residues. Deletions cut 9 bases from V and 7 bases from J, with 10 bases between. The CDR3 is CASGLMQPQHF. Here the CDR3 DNA reads TGTGCCAGCGGTCTTATGCAGCCCCAGCATTTT.

The rearrangement links TRBV7-2 to TRBJ1-3; unclear D gene. CDR1 is SGHTA and CDR2 is FQGNSA in the germline V gene. The CDR3 extends over 15 amino acids. V dropped 2 bases and J dropped 0 bases, with 8 bases sitting between them. CDR3 bases: TGTGCCAGCAGCTTACACGACTTCTCTGGAAACACCATATATTTT. Protein product: CASSLHDFSGNTIYF.

The chain uses TRBV11-2 and TRBJ1-1, with D hard to call. This CDR3 has 15 amino acids. V was cut by 0 bases and J by 4 bases, with 12 bases left in between. CDR1 and CDR2 from the germline V gene are SGHAT and FQNNGV. As DNA, the CDR3 is TGTGCCAGCAGCTTAGACCCATTGCCGAGCACTGAAGCTTTCTTT. Translated: CASSLDPLPSTEAFF.

The V call is TRBV2, the J call TRBJ1-6, with D unclear. The CDR3 totals 13 residues. Trimming stripped 11 bases from V and 7 bases from J, with 15 bases between. Germline V gene sequence: CDR1 SNHLY, CDR2 FYNNEI. The CDR3 nucleotides read TGTGCCGGTGGGCCGAGTCAAAATTCACCCCTCCACTTT. This sequence encodes CAGGPSQNSPLHF. Using reference TRBV2 and TRBJ1-6 for the parts outside the CDR3, the full variable domain is EPEVTQTPSHQVTQMGQEVILRCVPISNHLYFYWYRQILGQKVEFLVSFYNNEISEKSEIFDDQFSVERPDGSNFTLKIRSTKLEDSAMYFCAGGPSQNSPLHFGNGTRLTVT.

The rearrangement uses TRBV29-1 and TRBJ1-2; TRBD1 is a possible D gene (5 bases). Germline values: CDR1 SQVTM, CDR2 ANQGSEA. V lost 3 bases and J 7 bases, leaving 18 bases between the germline ends. The CDR3 extends over 14 amino acids. The CDR3 DNA follows: TGCAGCGTTGACCCAGGGAGGAATGGGTGTGGCTACACCTTC. This sequence encodes CSVDPGRNGCGYTF. The full variable domain, with the rest looked up from reference TRBV29-1 and TRBJ1-2, is SAVISQKPSRDICQRGTSLTIQCQVDSQVTMMFWYRQQPGQSLTLIATANQGSEATYESGFVIDKFPISRPNLTFSTLTVSNMSPEDSSIYLCSVDPGRNGCGYTFGSGTRLTVV.

The rearrangement links TRBV6-5 to TRBJ2-1; 12 bases are shared with TRBD2. The CDR3 totals 14 residues. Trimming cost V 7 bases and J 7 bases; bases outside gene matches: 5. Per germline, CDR1 MNHEY and CDR2 SVGAGI. In DNA, the CDR3 is TGTGCCAGCACTAGCGGGGGGGCCGTTAATGAGCAGTTCTTC. Its translation is CASTSGGAVNEQFF.

The chain couples TRBV7-2 to TRBJ2-2, with TRBD2 matching 9 bases. Trimming removed 2 bases from V and 5 bases from J; junction bases left unmatched: 6. Per the germline V gene, CDR1 is SGHTA and CDR2 is FQGNSA. The CDR3 runs 16 residues. CDR3 sequence reads: CASSLWGRGGTGELFF. Written as DNA, the CDR3 is TGTGCCAGCAGCTTATGGGGGCGGGGGGGAACCGGGGAGCTGTTTTTT.

V gene TRBV25-1 combines with J gene TRBJ2-5, with no clear D. V was clipped by 3 bases and J by 1 base, with 9 bases between them. The germline CDR1 and CDR2 sequences are MGHDK and SYGVNS. There are 14 residues in the CDR3. This CDR3 reads CASSDWAAQETQYF. As DNA, the CDR3 is TGTGCCAGCAGTGACTGGGCAGCCCAAGAGACCCAGTACTTC.

V gene TRBV27 combines with J gene TRBJ1-1; D remains ambiguous. CDR1 is MNHEY and CDR2 is SMNVEV in the germline V gene (reference sequence). The CDR3 runs 14 residues. The V end lost 6 bases, the J end lost 5 bases, and 16 bases lay between the germline ends. The CDR3 nucleotides read TGTGCCAGCAGAGAGAGGGCAAGGGCGACTGAAGCTTTCTTT. This encodes CASRERARATEAFF.

The chain carries TRBV10-2 and TRBJ2-3; a weak D match, TRBD1 (5 bases). The CDR3 is 16 amino acids. Trimming shortened V by 3 bases and J by 4 bases, and 17 bases separated the two germline ends. CDR1 is WSHSY and CDR2 is SAAADI in the germline V gene. The CDR3 loop reads CASSERVGVGSDTQYF. As DNA, the CDR3 is TGCGCCAGCAGTGAACGTGTAGGGGTGGGTTCAGATACGCAGTATTTT.

This chain links TRBV2 with TRBJ2-3; the D is unclear. Trimming stripped 2 bases from V and 0 bases from J, with 12 bases between. In germline, CDR1 is SNHLY, CDR2 FYNNEI. The CDR3 has 16 amino acids. The CDR3 region has the DNA TGTGCCAGCAGTGAATCGGCAGCACTAAGCACAGATACGCAGTATTTT. Encoded protein: CASSESAALSTDTQYF.

The chain's CDR3 is CASREPLGDTQYF. CDR3 DNA: TGTGCCAGCCGGGAACCCCTGGGTGATACGCAGTATTTT. The chain has TRBV6-5 and TRBJ2-3; D is perhaps TRBD2 (5 bases). V was trimmed by 8 bases and J by 6 bases, leaving 15 bases between them. The germline V gene has CDR1 MNHEY and CDR2 SVGAGI. CDR3 length equals 13 residues.

V usage is TRBV25-1 and J usage is TRBJ1-2, with no clear D. This CDR3 is built from 13 residues. Between the trimmed V and J ends, which lost 2 bases and 8 bases, there was a span of 12 bases. CDR1 and CDR2 (germline): MGHDK, SYGVNS. The CDR3 loop is CASSEISGSGYTF. CDR3 nucleotide sequence: TGTGCCAGCAGTGAAATATCGGGGTCGGGCTACACCTTC.

The chain carries TRBV6-5 and TRBJ1-1; 7 nucleotides match TRBD1. V shed 2 bases and J 0 bases; nucleotides not matched to a gene: 3. The germline V gene encodes CDR1 MNHEY and CDR2 SVGAGI. This CDR3 has 15 residues. The CDR3 nucleotides are TGTGCCAGCAGTTACCAGGGGGGTTTGAACACTGAAGCTTTCTTT. Translating gives CASSYQGGLNTEAFF.

The rearrangement joins TRBV10-1 to TRBJ2-7, with 9 bases fitting TRBD1. The CDR3 contains 13 residues. The germline V gene encodes CDR1 WNHNN and CDR2 SYGVQD (reference sequence). V lost 8 bases, J lost 7 bases, and 9 bases stayed unmatched. The CDR3, as DNA: TGCGCCAGCGGTAAACAGGGGGCGAGTGAGCAGTACTTC. It specifies CASGKQGASEQYF.

The DNA for the CDR3 is TGTGCCAGCAGATCCGAGTTCTCCTACAATGAGCAGTTCTTC. It specifies CASRSEFSYNEQFF. This chain links TRBV27 with TRBJ2-1; D gene unclear. CDR3 size: 14 residues. V lost 6 bases to trimming and J lost 0 bases, with 9 bases between them. Germline V CDR1 and CDR2: MNHEY, SMNVEV (reference sequence).

This clone was recorded once. The V and J genes are TRBV5-1 and TRBJ2-2; 9 nucleotides line up with TRBD1. V was clipped by 0 bases and J by 4 bases; unmatched bases: 1. This CDR3 is built from 15 residues. Germline values: CDR1 SGHRS, CDR2 YFSETQ. In DNA form, the CDR3 reads TGCGCCAGCAGCTTGGCGACAGGGGGCACCGGGGAGCTGTTTTTT. This translates into CASSLATGGTGELFF.

The chain uses TRBV7-2 and TRBJ1-1, with D unclear. CDR1 is SGHTA and CDR2 is FQGNSA in the germline V gene. V lost 1 base, J lost 3 bases, and 9 bases lay in between. The CDR3 is made up of 14 amino acids. Here the CDR3 DNA reads TGTGCCAGCAGCTTAGTAGCTGAAGACACTGAAGCTTTCTTT. Protein product: CASSLVAEDTEAFF.

This chain joins TRBV11-2 and TRBJ1-2; no clear D gene. The CDR3 has 13 residues. Germline V gene sequence: CDR1 SGHAT, CDR2 FQNNGV. V shed 5 bases and J shed 2 bases, with 9 bases lying between them. CDR3 bases: TGTGCCAGCAGCCTTAGCGGGAACTATGGCTACACCTTC. It specifies CASSLSGNYGYTF.

This clone was recorded a few times. The chain employs TRBV5-6 and TRBJ2-2; D might be TRBD1 (5 bases). Trimming shortened V by 5 bases and J by 4 bases, and 21 bases separated the two germline ends. The length of the CDR3 is 17 residues. Per the germline V gene, CDR1 is SGHDT and CDR2 is YYEEEE. CDR3 region: CASSLRSGAQFTGELFF. The DNA of the CDR3 is TGTGCCAGCAGTCTTAGGAGTGGGGCACAGTTCACCGGGGAGCTGTTTTTT.

The CDR3 sequence is CASSLPSGATQYF. The CDR3 DNA reads as TGCGCCAGCAGCTTGCCTAGTGGGGCGACCCAGTACTTC. The chain joins TRBV5-1 to TRBJ2-5, with D possibly being TRBD1 (5 bases). Trimming removed 1 base at V and 7 bases at J, with 11 bases between. The germline V gene encodes CDR1 SGHRS and CDR2 YFSETQ. The CDR3 loop spans 13 amino acids.

The chain is built from TRBV7-8 and TRBJ2-1; possible D gene TRBD1, 5 bases. Trimming removed 2 bases at V and 7 bases at J, with 9 bases between. The CDR3 consists of 13 residues. The germline CDR1 and CDR2 sequences are SGHVS and FQNEAQ. The CDR3 is CASSLRGRNEQFF. The CDR3 nucleotides read TGTGCCAGCAGCTTAAGGGGTAGGAATGAGCAGTTCTTC.

This clone appeared a single time. An end of the junction differs from the germline gene, which may be a read error. This chain links TRBV20-1 with TRBJ2-3, with 8 bases that match TRBD1. CDR1 and CDR2 from the germline V gene are DFQATT and SNEGSKA (reference sequence). The CDR3 loop spans 8 amino acids. The CDR3 DNA is TGCAGTGCTAGAGGGACAGGGTTT. The encoded protein is CSARGTGF.

The rearrangement uses TRBV19 and TRBJ2-5, with TRBD2 matching over 8 bases. The CDR3 runs to 15 residues. CDR1 and CDR2 (germline): LNHDA, SQIVND (reference sequence). Losses at the gene ends were 11 bases for V and 4 bases for J; bases not matched to a gene: 15. The CDR3 here is CASTKIGGDRETQYF. DNA of the CDR3: TGTGCCTCAACCAAGATCGGGGGGGATCGAGAGACCCAGTACTTC.

This clone was observed a single time. The chain joins TRBV10-1 to TRBJ2-3; the D is unclear. Germline V gene data show CDR1 as WNHNN and CDR2 as SYGVQD (reference sequence). V was clipped by 0 bases and J by 6 bases, with 13 bases between them. This CDR3 is 15 amino acids long. The chain's CDR3 is CASSESRSPEDTQYF. The CDR3 DNA reads as TGCGCCAGCAGTGAGTCGCGGAGCCCTGAGGATACGCAGTATTTT.

The CDR3 DNA reads as TGTGCCATCAGTGAGTTTGGACAGGGGGGCTACAATGAGCAGTTCTTC. Its translation is CAISEFGQGGYNEQFF. The chain has TRBV10-3 and TRBJ2-1, with TRBD1 identical over 10 bases. CDR1 and CDR2 (germline): ENHRY, SYGVKD. The CDR3 length is 16 residues. The ends lost 1 base at V and 3 bases at J; junction bases unmatched: 3.